This T cell receptor (beta chain) was captured by sequencing in a study of cytomegalovirus exposure and HLA in healthy donors. Primers: 60 Vbeta forward and 13 Jbeta reverse. Sequencing used immunoSEQ multiplex PCR; TCRdb keeps in-frame clones, though not all of them. The sample holds approximately 170,000 clones, 82% seen once. The study's findings and limits: Common viral pathogens (according to a later analysis) appeared linked to several of the most significant clusters. Among TCR beta chains of equal frequency, HLA-associated ones were more clonally expanded in a later analysis.

For this clone: The antigen is not known.

The CDR3 has 14 residues. V was pared by 6 bases and J by 2 bases, with 14 bases between. Germline values: CDR1 MDHEN, CDR2 SYDVKM. The source material was PBMCs. V is TRBV28 and J is TRBJ2-7; no firm D call. The receptor's source is a male donor in good health and CMV-seronegative. CDR3 region: CASSSMTGAYEQYF. The CDR3 DNA follows: TGTGCCAGCAGCTCCATGACTGGAGCCTACGAGCAGTACTTC.